This T cell receptor beta chain was recorded in a study of blood T cell repertoires in COVID-19. The germline V gene encodes CDR1 SGHTA and CDR2 FQGNSA. The length of the CDR3 is 18 residues. After removal of 1 base from V and 4 bases from J, the junction contained 7 bases not matched to a gene. Clones were sequenced by immunoSEQ multiplex PCR, and TCRdb holds only the in-frame ones, with some missing. Of over 200,000 clones in the sample, roughly 85% were seen once. What was sequenced was peripheral blood. The chain couples TRBV7-2 to TRBJ2-1, with 13 bases identical to TRBD2. The TCR was taken from a man aged 30-40 years who had recovered from COVID-19. As DNA, the CDR3 is TGTGCCAGCAGCTTAGGTCTGGGACTAGCGGGGAATTACAATGAGCAGTTCTTC. Its protein product is CASSLGLGLAGNYNEQFF.